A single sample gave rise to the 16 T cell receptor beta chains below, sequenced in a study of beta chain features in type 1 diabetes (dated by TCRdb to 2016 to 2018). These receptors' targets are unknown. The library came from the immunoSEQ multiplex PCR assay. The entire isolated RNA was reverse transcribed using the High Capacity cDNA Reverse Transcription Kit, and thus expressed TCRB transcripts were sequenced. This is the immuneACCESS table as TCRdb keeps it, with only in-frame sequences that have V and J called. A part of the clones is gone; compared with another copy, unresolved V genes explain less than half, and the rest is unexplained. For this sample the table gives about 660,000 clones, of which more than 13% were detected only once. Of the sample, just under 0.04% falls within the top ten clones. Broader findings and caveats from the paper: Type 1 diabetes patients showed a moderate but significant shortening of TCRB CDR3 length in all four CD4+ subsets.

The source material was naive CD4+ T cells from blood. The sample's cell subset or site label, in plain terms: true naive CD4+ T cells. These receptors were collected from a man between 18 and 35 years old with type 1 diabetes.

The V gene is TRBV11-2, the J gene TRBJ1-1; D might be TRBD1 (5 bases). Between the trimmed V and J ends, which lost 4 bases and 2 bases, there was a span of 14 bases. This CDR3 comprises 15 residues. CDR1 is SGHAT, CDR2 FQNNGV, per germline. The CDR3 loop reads CASSSQPQGNTEAFF. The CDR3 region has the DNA TGTGCCAGCAGCTCACAACCTCAGGGAAACACTGAAGCTTTCTTT.

CDR3 residues: CASSKRQYGYTF. Here the CDR3 DNA reads TGTGCCAGCAGCAAGCGACAGTATGGCTACACCTTC. The genes are TRBV7-2 and TRBJ1-2, with D possibly matching TRBD1 (5 bases). V lost 5 bases and J 5 bases, leaving 9 bases between the germline ends. The germline V gene encodes CDR1 SGHTA and CDR2 FQGNSA. CDR3 size: 12 residues.

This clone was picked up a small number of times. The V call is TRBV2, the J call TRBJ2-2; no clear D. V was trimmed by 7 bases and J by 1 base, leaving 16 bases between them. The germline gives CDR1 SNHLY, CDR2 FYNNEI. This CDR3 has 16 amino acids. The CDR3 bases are TGTGCCAGCACGTTCCGTAATAGCCGGAACACCGGGGAGCTGTTTTTT. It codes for CASTFRNSRNTGELFF.

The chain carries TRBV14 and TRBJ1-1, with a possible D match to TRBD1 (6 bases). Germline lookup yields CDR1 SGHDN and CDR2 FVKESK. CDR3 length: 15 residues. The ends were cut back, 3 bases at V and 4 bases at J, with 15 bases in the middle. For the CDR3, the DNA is TGTGCCAGCAGCCACGCCGGCCAGACAGGCACTGAAGCTTTCTTT. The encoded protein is CASSHAGQTGTEAFF.

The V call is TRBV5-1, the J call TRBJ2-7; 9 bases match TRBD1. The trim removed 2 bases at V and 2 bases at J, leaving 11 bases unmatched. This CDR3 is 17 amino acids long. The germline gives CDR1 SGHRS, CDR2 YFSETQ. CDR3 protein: CASSLTGGQGAAYEQYF. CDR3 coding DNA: TGCGCCAGCAGCTTAACCGGGGGACAGGGAGCCGCCTACGAGCAGTACTTC.

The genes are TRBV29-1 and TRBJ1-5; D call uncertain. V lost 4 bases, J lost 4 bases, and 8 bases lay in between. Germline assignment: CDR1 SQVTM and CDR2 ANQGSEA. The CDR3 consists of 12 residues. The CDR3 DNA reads TGCAGCGTTGGGGAGCAGAATCAGCCCCAGCATTTT. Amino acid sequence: CSVGEQNQPQHF.

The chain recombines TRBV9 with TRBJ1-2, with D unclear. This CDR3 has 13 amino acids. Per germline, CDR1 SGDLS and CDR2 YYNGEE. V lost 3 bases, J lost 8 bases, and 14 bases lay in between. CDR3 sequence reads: CASSAEFEAGYTF. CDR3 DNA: TGTGCCAGCAGCGCCGAATTTGAAGCGGGCTACACCTTC.

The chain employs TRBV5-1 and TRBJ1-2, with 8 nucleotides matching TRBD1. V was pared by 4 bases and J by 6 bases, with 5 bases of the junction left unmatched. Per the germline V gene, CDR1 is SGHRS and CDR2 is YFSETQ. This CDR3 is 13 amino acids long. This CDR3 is CASSVGQGDGYTF. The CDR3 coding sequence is TGCGCCAGCAGCGTCGGACAGGGTGATGGCTACACCTTC.

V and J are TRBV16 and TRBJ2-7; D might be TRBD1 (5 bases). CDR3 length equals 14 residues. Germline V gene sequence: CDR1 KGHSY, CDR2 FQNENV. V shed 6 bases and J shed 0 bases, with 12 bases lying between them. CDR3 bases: TGTGCCAGCAGTCCACAGGTAGTCTCCTACGAGCAGTACTTC. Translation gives CASSPQVVSYEQYF.

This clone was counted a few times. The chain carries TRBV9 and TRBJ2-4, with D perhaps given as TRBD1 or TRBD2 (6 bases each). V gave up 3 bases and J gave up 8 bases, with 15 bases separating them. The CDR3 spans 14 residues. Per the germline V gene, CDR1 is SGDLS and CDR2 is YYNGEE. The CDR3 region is CASSARGTEDIQYF. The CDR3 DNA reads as TGTGCCAGCAGCGCGAGGGGGACTGAGGACATTCAGTACTTC. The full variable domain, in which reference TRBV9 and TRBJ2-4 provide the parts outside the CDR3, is DSGVTQTPKHLITATGQRVTLRCSPRSGDLSVYWYQQSLDQGLQFLIQYYNGEERAKGNILERFSAQQFPDLHSELNLSSLELGDSALYFCASSARGTEDIQYFGAGTRLSVL.

The CDR3 DNA is TGTGCCAGCTCACCACCGTCCGGGGATCGCTACGAGCAGTACTTC. This sequence encodes CASSPPSGDRYEQYF. The chain carries TRBV18 and TRBJ2-7; TRBD2 might be the D (5 bases). V lost 0 bases, J lost 3 bases, and 12 bases lay in between. The CDR3 runs 15 residues. Germline V lookup: CDR1 KGHSH, CDR2 LQKENI.

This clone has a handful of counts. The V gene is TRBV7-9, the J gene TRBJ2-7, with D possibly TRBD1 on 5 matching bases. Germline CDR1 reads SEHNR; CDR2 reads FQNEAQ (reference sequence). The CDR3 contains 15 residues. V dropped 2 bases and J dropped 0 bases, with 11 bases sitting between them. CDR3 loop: CASSLTTDGSYEQYF. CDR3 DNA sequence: TGTGCCAGCAGCTTAACGACAGACGGCTCCTACGAGCAGTACTTC.

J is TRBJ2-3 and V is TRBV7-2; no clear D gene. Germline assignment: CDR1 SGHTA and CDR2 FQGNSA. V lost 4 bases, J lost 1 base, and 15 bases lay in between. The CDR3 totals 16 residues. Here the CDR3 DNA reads TGTGCCAGCAGCTCACCCACGGGTGGGCGCACAGATACGCAGTATTTT. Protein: CASSSPTGGRTDTQYF.

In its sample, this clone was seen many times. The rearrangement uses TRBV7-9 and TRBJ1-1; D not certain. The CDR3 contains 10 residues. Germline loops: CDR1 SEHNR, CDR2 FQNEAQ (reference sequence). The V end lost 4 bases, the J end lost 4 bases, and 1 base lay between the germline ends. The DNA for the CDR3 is TGTGCCAGCAGCTCCACTGAAGCTTTCTTT. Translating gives CASSSTEAFF. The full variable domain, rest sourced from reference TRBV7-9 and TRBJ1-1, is DTGVSQNPRHKITKRGQNVTFRCDPISEHNRLYWYRQTLGQGPEFLTYFQNEAQLEKSRLLSDRFSAERPKGSFSTLEIQRTEQGDSAMYLCASSSTEAFFGQGTRLTVV.

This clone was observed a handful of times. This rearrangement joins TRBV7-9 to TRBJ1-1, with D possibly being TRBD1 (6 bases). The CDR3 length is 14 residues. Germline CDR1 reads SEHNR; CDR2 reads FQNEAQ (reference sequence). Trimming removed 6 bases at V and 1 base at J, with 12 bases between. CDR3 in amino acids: CASSRNRENTEAFF. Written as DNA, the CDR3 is TGTGCCAGCAGTCGAAACAGGGAGAACACTGAAGCTTTCTTT.

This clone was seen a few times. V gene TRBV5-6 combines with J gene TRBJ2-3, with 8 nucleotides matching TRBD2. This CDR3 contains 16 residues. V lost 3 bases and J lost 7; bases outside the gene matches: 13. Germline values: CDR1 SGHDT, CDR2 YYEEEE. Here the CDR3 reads CASSSLDTSGLYTQYF. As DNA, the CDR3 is TGTGCCAGCAGCTCCCTCGATACTAGCGGTCTTTATACGCAGTATTTT.